The clone carrying this T cell receptor (beta chain) appeared a single time. Its target is not known. Every sample gave at least 6 micrograms of total RNA when it was extracted. The data belong to a study of blood T cells in healthy people across ages. It was with a sample-barcoded 5' primer and a J-beta primer mix that a second PCR of roughly 7 to 12 cycles was run. A 12-random-nucleotide template-switch adaptor tagged each cDNA molecule. MiXCR, run by TCRdb on the 5' RACE reads, gives a single entry per CDR3 protein. The sample yields about 650,000 distinct CDR3 sequences, around 50% seen once. This CDR3 comprises 14 residues. Germline-derived CDR1 and CDR2 are MNHNY and SVGAGI (reference sequence). Study observations and caveats: Diversity figures derived from one million T cells were judged to underestimate the true value.

Sample: blood. The chain couples TRBV6-6 to TRBJ2-5; D might be TRBD2 (6 bases). Matching the DNA end better, TRBJ2-7 makes the J call doubtful. The receptor's source is a woman older than 75 in good health. CDR3 DNA: TGTGCTATAAAGGGTGCAGGGAGGTTTTACGAGCAGTACTTC. As protein: CAIKGAGRFYEQYF.